These 8 T cell receptor beta chains came from one sample sequenced in a study of identical twins. Using its own MiXCR run on the 5' RACE reads, TCRdb lists one record per CDR3 protein. The data show 450,000 or so distinct CDR3 sequences, 14% seen once. The sample also formed part of further work on yellow fever vaccine responses in identical twins.

The sample consisted of CD4+ T cells sorted from blood. These TCRs come from a woman between 18 and 30 years old in good health.

The V call is TRBV28, the J call TRBJ2-5; 10 nucleotides align to TRBD2. V gave up 9 bases and J gave up 2 bases; unmatched junction bases: 9. Germline-derived CDR1 and CDR2 are MDHEN and SYDVKM. CDR3 length: 15 amino acids. The chain's CDR3 is CARRDRLAGQETQYF. Here the CDR3 DNA reads TGTGCCAGAAGGGATAGACTAGCGGGTCAAGAGACCCAGTACTTC.

This clonotype came up a few times. The rearrangement links TRBV6-1 to TRBJ1-6; D gene ambiguous. The CDR3 is 15 amino acids. The ends were cut back, 2 bases at V and 7 bases at J, with 12 bases in the middle. The germline CDR1 and CDR2 sequences are MNHNS and SASEGT. In DNA, the CDR3 is TGTGCCAGCAGTGAAACCATAGCGGGGAATTCACCCCTCCACTTT. Protein sequence: CASSETIAGNSPLHF.

This clonotype occurred a few times. The CDR3 DNA sequence: TGTGCCAGCAGCTCAGACGATCCGGGACAGGGATTCTACGAGCAGTACTTC. Translating gives CASSSDDPGQGFYEQYF. V usage is TRBV5-6 and J usage is TRBJ2-7; 9 bases map to TRBD1. CDR3 length equals 17 residues. V was pared by 3 bases and J by 3 bases, with 13 bases of the junction left unmatched. Germline CDR1 SGHDT, CDR2 YYEEEE.

The rearrangement uses TRBV5-1 and TRBJ2-1, with 8 bases lining up with TRBD2. J gave up 4 bases and V 0 bases, and 9 bases lay outside the gene matches. The CDR3 consists of 17 residues. Germline lookup yields CDR1 SGHRS and CDR2 YFSETQ. This CDR3 is CASSLVPSGPPYNEQFF. The CDR3 nucleotides read TGCGCCAGCAGCTTGGTACCTAGCGGGCCGCCTTACAATGAGCAGTTCTTC.

This clonotype was found a few times. The CDR3 DNA reads as TGTGCCAGCAGCTTTCCGACGACAGGGAGCTTACCCCTCCACTTT. Translating gives CASSFPTTGSLPLHF. The chain combines TRBV11-2 with TRBJ1-6; 7 positions agree with TRBD1. Germline V gene sequence: CDR1 SGHAT, CDR2 FQNNGV. The CDR3 loop spans 15 amino acids. Trimming cost V 3 bases and J 12 bases; bases outside gene matches: 11.

This chain connects TRBV5-5 to TRBJ2-1; D unresolved. The ends were cut back, 4 bases at V and 6 bases at J, with 8 bases in the middle. The CDR3 sequence is 12 residues long. CDR1 is SGHKS and CDR2 is YYEKEE in the germline V gene (reference sequence). CDR3 residues: CASSVDINEQFF. The DNA of the CDR3 is TGTGCCAGCAGCGTGGATATCAATGAGCAGTTCTTC.

This clonotype was detected a few times. V and J are TRBV20-1 and TRBJ2-2; D not certain. This CDR3 is 12 amino acids long. V was shortened by 2 bases and J by 10 bases, with 11 bases between the two germline ends. Germline V gene sequence: CDR1 DFQATT, CDR2 SNEGSKA (reference sequence). As DNA, the CDR3 is TGCAGTGCTAGATTTGTTTCAGAGGAGCTGTTTTTT. Protein product: CSARFVSEELFF.

This clonotype turned up a few times. The genes are TRBV25-1 and TRBJ2-3, with TRBD1 as a possible D gene (6 bases). Germline-derived CDR1 and CDR2 are MGHDK and SYGVNS. V lost 1 base to trimming and J lost 4 bases, with 18 bases between them. The CDR3 covers 17 residues. CDR3 sequence: CASSESGQFVVPDTQYF. DNA for the CDR3: TGTGCCAGCAGTGAATCTGGACAGTTCGTAGTCCCAGATACGCAGTATTTT.